Below are 13 T cell receptor beta chains sequenced from a single sample in a study of molecular identifiers for immune sequencing clone quantification. Using its own MiXCR run on the PCR reads, TCRdb lists one record per CDR3 protein. The data show about 630,000 distinct CDR3 sequences, 25% seen once. The sample comprised naive CD8+ T cells from blood, with Jurkat cell RNA spiked in. Subset: FACS-sorted CD8+CD4-CCR7+CD45RA+ naive T cells. The receptor source for this set is a human donor in good health. Some libraries in this study had Jurkat cell RNA spiked in.

This clonotype was counted a few times. V usage is TRBV4-1 and J usage is TRBJ1-1; TRBD1 is a possible D gene (5 bases). V dropped 4 bases and J dropped 10 bases, with 19 bases sitting between them. Germline V gene sequence: CDR1 MGHRA, CDR2 YSYEKL. The CDR3 has 14 residues. CDR3 sequence: CASSLRRDQSGAFF. The CDR3, as DNA: TGCGCCAGCAGCCTGAGACGGGACCAATCTGGAGCTTTCTTT.

This clonotype appeared many times. The chain carries TRBV20-1 and TRBJ2-3; D might be TRBD2 (5 bases). The CDR3 has 15 residues. V dropped 1 base and J dropped 4 bases, with 15 bases sitting between them. Germline lookup yields CDR1 DFQATT and CDR2 SNEGSKA (reference sequence). The CDR3 DNA is TGCAGTGCTAGAGCCCTCGGGGATTGGGCAGATACGCAGTATTTT. Its protein is CSARALGDWADTQYF.

This clonotype was seen ten or more times. The gene calls are TRBV5-4 and TRBJ2-7; no firm D call. The V gene lost 3 bases and the J gene lost 6 bases, with 10 bases spanning the gap. CDR1 is SGHNT, CDR2 YYREEE, per germline (reference sequence). This CDR3 spans 12 amino acids. DNA for the CDR3: TGTGCCAGCAGCTCGGACGGGTCCGAGCAGTACTTC. This sequence encodes CASSSDGSEQYF.

With regard to this clonotype: A much larger clone differs from this one at a single base, so this may be a read error. The chain combines TRBV7-9 with TRBJ1-5; 7 bases line up with TRBD1. The germline V gene encodes CDR1 SEHNR and CDR2 FQNEAQ (reference sequence). CDR3 length equals 15 residues. The CDR3 loop reads CASSSDRDSGQPQQF. DNA for the CDR3: TGTGCCAGCAGCTCCGACAGGGATTCTGGCCAGCCCCAGCAGTTT.

A remark on this clonotype: Here the CDR3 omits its conserved ending phenylalanine or tryptophan, so a read error is the likely source. The chain employs TRBV30 and TRBJ2-3; 13 bases are a match to TRBD2. Trimming at V came to 2 bases and at J to 1 base, leaving 6 bases not matched to a gene. The CDR3 contains 17 residues. In germline, CDR1 is GTSNPN, CDR2 SVGIG (reference sequence). The CDR3 is CAWSSLAGGPGTDTQYL. The CDR3 DNA reads as TGTGCCTGGAGTTCACTAGCGGGAGGGCCTGGCACAGATACGCAGTATCTT.

This clonotype was seen repeatedly, ten times or more. The chain couples TRBV13 to TRBJ1-1; D might be TRBD1 (5 bases). The CDR3 has 16 residues. The germline CDR1 and CDR2 sequences are PRHDT and FYEKMQ (reference sequence). V was cut by 3 bases and J by 0 bases, with 14 bases left in between. Here the CDR3 reads CASSLGRGPLNTEAFF. CDR3 coding DNA: TGTGCCAGCAGCTTGGGCCGGGGACCGTTGAACACTGAAGCTTTCTTT.

With regard to this clonotype: This may be a read error: a much more frequent sequence differs by one nucleotide. The chain couples TRBV29-1 to TRBJ1-1; no reliable D call. This CDR3 is 11 amino acids long. Trimming pared 4 bases from V and 7 bases from J, leaving 10 bases between. The V gene's germline CDR1 is SQVTM and CDR2 ANQGSEA. CDR3 nucleotides: TGCAGCGTTGTGGTGAGCTGTGAAGCTTTCTTT. It translates to CSVVVSCEAFF.

This clonotype showed up just a few times. The gene calls are TRBV27 and TRBJ1-5, with a tentative D call TRBD1 (6 bases). The germline V and J ends were trimmed by 4 bases and 6 bases, with 13 bases remaining between them. Germline V CDR1 and CDR2: MNHEY, SMNVEV (reference sequence). This CDR3 region has 14 residues. CDR3 coding DNA: TGTGCCAGCAGTTCGGGGCCAGGGGCTCAGCCCCAGCATTTT. It encodes CASSSGPGAQPQHF.

This clonotype was seen at least ten times. The CDR3 DNA is TGCGCCAGCAGCTCCCTGGACATAGAGACCCAGTACTTC. Protein: CASSSLDIETQYF. The rearrangement links TRBV5-1 to TRBJ2-5, with a weak D call TRBD1 (5 bases). V shed 3 bases and J shed 4 bases, with 10 bases lying between them. The CDR3 consists of 13 residues. Germline CDR1 and CDR2: SGHRS and YFSETQ.

This clonotype was seen ten or more times. V and J are TRBV27 and TRBJ2-7, with a weak D call TRBD2 (6 bases). Germline V gene lookup returns CDR1 MNHEY and CDR2 SMNVEV (reference sequence). This CDR3 has 14 amino acids. Trimming took 5 bases from V and 3 from J, leaving 14 bases between them. The CDR3 region has the DNA TGTGCCAGCAGTCCCGGGAGAGTCAACTACGAGCAGTACTTC. Translation gives CASSPGRVNYEQYF.

The rearrangement joins TRBV10-3 to TRBJ1-4; no firm D call. From germline, CDR1 is ENHRY and CDR2 SYGVKD. The CDR3 extends over 16 amino acids. V lost 3 bases to trimming and J lost 7 bases, with 18 bases between them. This CDR3 is CAISDQPGPVAEKLFF. CDR3 DNA sequence: TGTGCCATCAGTGATCAACCGGGCCCGGTGGCTGAAAAACTGTTTTTT.

V and J are TRBV7-9 and TRBJ1-3, with D unclear. The germline V and J ends were trimmed by 7 bases and 0 bases, with 10 bases remaining between them. The CDR3 extends over 14 amino acids. The germline gives CDR1 SEHNR, CDR2 FQNEAQ (reference sequence). The CDR3 DNA sequence: TGTGCCAGCATCGGATGGGCCTCTGGAAACACCATATATTTT. Translating it yields CASIGWASGNTIYF.

This clonotype was recorded only once. A much more abundant neighbour one base away suggests this may be a read error. This sequence joins TRBV7-9 and TRBJ2-2, with D possibly TRBD2 on 5 matching bases. With 3 bases removed from V and 7 bases from J, the gap between germline ends came to 12 bases. CDR1 is SEHNR, CDR2 FQNEAQ, per germline (reference sequence). The CDR3 is made up of 14 amino acids. CDR3 region: CASSFAGQGGELFF. Written as DNA, the CDR3 is TGTGCCAGCAGCTTCGCGGGTCAAGGCGGGGAGCTGTTTTTT.